The 16 T cell receptor beta chains presented below share a single source sample, sequenced in a study of blood T cell repertoires in COVID-19. TCRdb's copy holds only in-frame clones and misses some; the assay was immunoSEQ multiplex PCR. The repertoire includes some 120,000 clones, around 90% of them detected once, and less than 2% sits in the top ten. The sequenced sample consisted of peripheral blood. Source of these receptors: a human donor in a cohort sampled during active COVID-19.

V gene TRBV3-1 (or the pseudogene TRBV3-2) combines with J gene TRBJ1-2; no clear D. This CDR3 region has 12 residues. With 5 bases removed from V and 4 bases from J, the gap between germline ends came to 8 bases. Looked up from germline, CDR1 is LGHDT and CDR2 is YNNKEL (reference sequence). CDR3 coding DNA: TGTGCCAGCAGCATATACAGCTATGGCTACACCTTC. Translation gives CASSIYSYGYTF.

This chain joins TRBV19 and TRBJ2-7, with D possibly TRBD1 on 6 matching bases. From germline, CDR1 is LNHDA and CDR2 SQIVND (reference sequence). The CDR3 contains 13 residues. Trimming removed 5 bases from V and 4 bases from J, with 12 bases in between. CDR3 protein: CASSPKGEYEQYF. CDR3 in DNA: TGTGCCAGTAGTCCAAAGGGGGAGTACGAGCAGTACTTC.

This clone was counted between two and nine times. The chain recombines TRBV18 with TRBJ1-5; D ambiguous. CDR1 is KGHSH, CDR2 LQKENI, per germline. Trimming removed 3 bases from V and 5 bases from J, with 14 bases in between. The CDR3 runs 15 residues. The CDR3 sequence is CASSPGTGRDQPQHF. CDR3 sequence (DNA): TGTGCCAGCTCACCTGGTACCGGTCGGGATCAGCCCCAGCATTTT.

The chain links TRBV11-1 to TRBJ2-7; 8 positions agree with TRBD1. The germline V gene encodes CDR1 SGHAT and CDR2 FQDESV (reference sequence). The J segment lost 4 bases and the V segment lost 3 bases, leaving 8 bases of the junction unmatched. The CDR3 runs to 15 residues. CDR3 sequence reads: CASSFRDRGGYEQYF. Written as DNA, the CDR3 is TGTGCCAGCAGCTTTCGAGACAGGGGTGGTTACGAGCAGTACTTC.

This chain uses TRBV6-5 with TRBJ2-3; D not resolved. This CDR3 is built from 12 residues. V lost 4 bases to trimming and J lost 4 bases, with 6 bases between them. Germline CDR1 is MNHEY and CDR2 is SVGAGI. The CDR3 nucleotides read TGTGCCAGCAGTTCGAGCGCAGATACGCAGTATTTT. It yields the protein CASSSSADTQYF.

This clone was seen once. This chain uses TRBV4-1 with TRBJ1-5, with D possibly being TRBD1 (5 bases). This CDR3 spans 14 amino acids. V gave up 5 bases and J gave up 3 bases, with 11 bases separating them. Germline V gene lookup returns CDR1 MGHRA and CDR2 YSYEKL. DNA for the CDR3: TGCGCCAGCAGCTTGGACAACCCCAATCAGCCCCAGCATTTT. Protein product: CASSLDNPNQPQHF.

The chain couples TRBV19 to TRBJ2-3, with D uncertain. Trimming shortened V by 5 bases and J by 0 bases, and 24 bases separated the two germline ends. CDR1 and CDR2 from the germline V gene are LNHDA and SQIVND (reference sequence). This CDR3 contains 19 residues. CDR3 region: CASSPHAGVFLTSTDTQYF. The DNA of the CDR3 is TGTGCCAGTAGTCCCCACGCCGGAGTTTTCTTAACTAGCACAGATACGCAGTATTTT.

V and J are TRBV27 and TRBJ2-5; maybe TRBD1 (5 bases). V dropped 5 bases and J dropped 3 bases, with 16 bases sitting between them. The CDR3 extends over 15 amino acids. Germline V gives CDR1 MNHEY, CDR2 SMNVEV (reference sequence). As DNA, the CDR3 is TGTGCCAGCAGTGGGGATTCAGGGCTAAAAGAGACCCAGTACTTC. Translation: CASSGDSGLKETQYF.

The chain joins TRBV7-9 to TRBJ2-1; D is unresolved. CDR1 SEHNR and CDR2 FQNEAQ come from the germline V gene (reference sequence). Trimming cost V 6 bases and J 7 bases, with 19 bases left between them. The CDR3 extends over 15 amino acids. The CDR3 coding sequence is TGTGCCAGCAGTGGTGGATTTTCGGCCGGGAATGAGCAGTTCTTC. Translation gives CASSGGFSAGNEQFF. The full variable domain, with the rest looked up from reference TRBV7-9 and TRBJ2-1, is DTGVSQNPRHKITKRGQNVTFRCDPISEHNRLYWYRQTLGQGPEFLTYFQNEAQLEKSRLLSDRFSAERPKGSFSTLEIQRTEQGDSAMYLCASSGGFSAGNEQFFGPGTRLTVL.

J is TRBJ1-1 and V is TRBV10-2; 9 nucleotides agree with TRBD1. Trimming removed 5 bases from V and 4 bases from J; junction bases left unmatched: 5. The CDR3 is 14 amino acids. Germline V gene lookup returns CDR1 WSHSY and CDR2 SAAADI. The CDR3 loop reads CASSLLTGGTEAFF. DNA of the CDR3: TGCGCCAGCAGTCTATTGACAGGGGGCACTGAAGCTTTCTTT.

The chain links TRBV7-2 to TRBJ1-2; TRBD1 agrees at 8 bases. The CDR3 length is 15 residues. V lost 1 base to trimming and J lost 10 bases; unmatched junction nucleotides: 11. Germline CDR1 SGHTA, CDR2 FQGNSA. CDR3: CASSLEWTGIRAYTF. The CDR3 region has the DNA TGTGCCAGCAGCTTAGAGTGGACAGGGATTCGAGCCTACACCTTC.

This chain joins TRBV25-1 and TRBJ2-1; weak D call: TRBD1 (6 bases). Trimming took off 3 bases at V and 4 bases at J, with 16 bases between the two ends. The CDR3 runs to 16 residues. CDR1 is MGHDK and CDR2 is SYGVNS in the germline V gene. CDR3 nucleotide sequence: TGTGCCAGCAGTGACCCGCCGGGACAAACATACAATGAGCAGTTCTTC. Encoded protein: CASSDPPGQTYNEQFF.

V and J are TRBV4-1 and TRBJ2-1; D is ambiguous. V dropped 3 bases and J dropped 5 bases, with 8 bases sitting between them. Germline V gene sequence: CDR1 MGHRA, CDR2 YSYEKL. This CDR3 is built from 13 residues. As DNA, the CDR3 is TGCGCCAGCAGCCAGGCCGTCGACAATGAGCAGTTCTTC. This encodes CASSQAVDNEQFF.

This clone was seen a single time. The chain combines TRBV6-2 or TRBV6-3 with TRBJ2-1; 9 bases line up with TRBD1. V was clipped by 2 bases and J by 5 bases; unmatched bases: 10. The CDR3 extends over 17 amino acids. Per germline, CDR1 MNHEY and CDR2 SVGEGT. The CDR3 DNA reads as TGTGCCAGCAGTTACGGGGACAGGGATTTAGTAAACAATGAGCAGTTCTTC. This sequence encodes CASSYGDRDLVNNEQFF.

This chain links TRBV15 with TRBJ2-1; perhaps TRBD2 as D (5 bases). The CDR3 loop spans 17 amino acids. CDR1 and CDR2 from the germline V gene are LNHNV and YYDKDF (reference sequence). V gave up 4 bases and J gave up 1 base, with 17 bases separating them. CDR3 sequence (DNA): TGTGCCACCAGCACACGCACGGGGTTGCCGTCCTACAATGAGCAGTTCTTC. It is translated as CATSTRTGLPSYNEQFF. The full variable domain, with the rest looked up from reference TRBV15 and TRBJ2-1, is DAMVIQNPRYQVTQFGKPVTLSCSQTLNHNVMYWYQQKSSQAPKLLFHYYDKDFNNEADTPDNFQSRRPNTSFCFLDIRSPGLGDTAMYLCATSTRTGLPSYNEQFFGPGTRLTVL.

The chain links TRBV10-3 to TRBJ2-7; maybe TRBD1 (6 bases). The CDR3 contains 14 residues. V lost 4 bases, J lost 0 bases, and 10 bases lay in between. Germline loops: CDR1 ENHRY, CDR2 SYGVKD. As DNA, the CDR3 is TGTGCCATCAGTGGGGACACCACCTCCTACGAGCAGTACTTC. It specifies CAISGDTTSYEQYF.